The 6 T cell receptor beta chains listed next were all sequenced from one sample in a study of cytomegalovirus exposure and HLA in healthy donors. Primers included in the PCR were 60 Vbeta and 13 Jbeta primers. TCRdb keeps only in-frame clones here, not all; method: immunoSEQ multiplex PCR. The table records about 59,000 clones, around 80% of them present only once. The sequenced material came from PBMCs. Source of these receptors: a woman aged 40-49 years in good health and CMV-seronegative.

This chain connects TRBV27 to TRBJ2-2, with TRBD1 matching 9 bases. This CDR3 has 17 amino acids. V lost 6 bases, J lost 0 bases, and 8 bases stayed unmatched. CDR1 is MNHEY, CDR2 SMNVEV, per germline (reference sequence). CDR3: CASRGDRVFANTGELFF. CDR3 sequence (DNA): TGTGCCAGCAGGGGGGACAGGGTATTCGCGAACACCGGGGAGCTGTTTTTT.

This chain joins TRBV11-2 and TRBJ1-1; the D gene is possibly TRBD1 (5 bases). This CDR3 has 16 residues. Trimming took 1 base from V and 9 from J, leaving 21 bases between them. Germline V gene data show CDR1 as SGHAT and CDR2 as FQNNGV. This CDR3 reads CASSLGYRSGSPQAFF. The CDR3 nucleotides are TGTGCCAGCAGCTTAGGATACAGGAGTGGGTCCCCTCAAGCTTTCTTT.

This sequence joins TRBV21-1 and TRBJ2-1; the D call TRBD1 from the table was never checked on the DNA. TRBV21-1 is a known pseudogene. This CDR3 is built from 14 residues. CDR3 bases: TGTGCCAGCAGACCCCAAAGACAGTACAATGAGCAGTTCTTC. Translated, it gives CASRPQRQYNEQFF.

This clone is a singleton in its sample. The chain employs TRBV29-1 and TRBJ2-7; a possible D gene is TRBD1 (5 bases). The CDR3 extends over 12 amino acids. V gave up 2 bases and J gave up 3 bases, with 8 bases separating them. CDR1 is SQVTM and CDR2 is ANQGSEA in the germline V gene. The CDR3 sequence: CSVESQGYEQYF. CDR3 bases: TGCAGCGTTGAATCTCAGGGCTACGAGCAGTACTTC.

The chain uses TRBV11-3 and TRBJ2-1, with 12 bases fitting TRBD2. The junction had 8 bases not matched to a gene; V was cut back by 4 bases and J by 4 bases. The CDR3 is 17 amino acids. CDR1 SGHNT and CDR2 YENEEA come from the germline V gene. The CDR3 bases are TGTGCCAGCAGCTCCCGGACTAGCGGGACACAATACAATGAGCAGTTCTTC. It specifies CASSSRTSGTQYNEQFF. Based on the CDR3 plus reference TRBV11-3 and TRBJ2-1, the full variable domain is EAGVVQSPRYKIIEKKQPVAFWCNPISGHNTLYWYLQNLGQGPELLIRYENEEAVDDSQLPKDRFSAERLKGVDSTLKIQPAELGDSAVYLCASSSRTSGTQYNEQFFGPGTRLTVL.

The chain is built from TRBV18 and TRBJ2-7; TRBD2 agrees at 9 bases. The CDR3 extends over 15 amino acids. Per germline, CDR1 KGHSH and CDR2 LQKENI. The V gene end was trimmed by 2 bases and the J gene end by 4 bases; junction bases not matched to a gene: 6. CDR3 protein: CASSPGTAGGYEQYF. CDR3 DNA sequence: TGTGCCAGCTCACCAGGGACAGCGGGAGGTTACGAGCAGTACTTC.